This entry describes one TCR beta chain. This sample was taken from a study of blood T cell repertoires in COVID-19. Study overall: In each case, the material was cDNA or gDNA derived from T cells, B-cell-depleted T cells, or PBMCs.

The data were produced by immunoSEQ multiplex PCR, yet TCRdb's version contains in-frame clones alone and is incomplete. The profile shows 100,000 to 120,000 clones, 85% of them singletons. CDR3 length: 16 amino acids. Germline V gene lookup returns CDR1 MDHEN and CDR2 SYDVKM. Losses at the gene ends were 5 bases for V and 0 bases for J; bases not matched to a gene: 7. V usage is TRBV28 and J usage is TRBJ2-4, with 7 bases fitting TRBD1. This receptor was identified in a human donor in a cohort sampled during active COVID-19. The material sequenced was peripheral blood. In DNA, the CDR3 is TGTGCCAGCAGTGCACCGGGGACAGTAGCCAAAAACATTCAGTACTTC. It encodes CASSAPGTVAKNIQYF.